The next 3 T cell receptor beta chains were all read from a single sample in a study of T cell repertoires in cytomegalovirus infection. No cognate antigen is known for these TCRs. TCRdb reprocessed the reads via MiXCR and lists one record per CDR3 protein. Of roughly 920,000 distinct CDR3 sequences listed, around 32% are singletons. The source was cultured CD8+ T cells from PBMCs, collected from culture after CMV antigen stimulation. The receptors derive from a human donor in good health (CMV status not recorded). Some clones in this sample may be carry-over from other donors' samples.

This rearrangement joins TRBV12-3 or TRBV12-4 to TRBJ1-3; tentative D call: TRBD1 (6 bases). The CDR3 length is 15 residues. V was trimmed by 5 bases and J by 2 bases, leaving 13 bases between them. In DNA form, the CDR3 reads TGTGCCAGCAGTGTCGGGACACCAACTGGAAACACCATATATTTT. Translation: CASSVGTPTGNTIYF.

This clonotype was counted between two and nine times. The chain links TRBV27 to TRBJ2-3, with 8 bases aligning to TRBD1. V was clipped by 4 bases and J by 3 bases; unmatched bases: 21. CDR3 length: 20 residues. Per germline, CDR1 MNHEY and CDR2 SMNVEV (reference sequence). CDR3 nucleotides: TGTGCCAGCAGTTCTATCGGCTATCTTGCAGGGGGCATGAGAACAGATACGCAGTATTTT. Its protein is CASSSIGYLAGGMRTDTQYF.

The CDR3 DNA reads TGTGCCAGCAGTGAAGCTTACAGGTTCCAAGAGACCCAGTACTTC. Its protein is CASSEAYRFQETQYF. The J gene is TRBJ2-5, the V gene TRBV25-1; D is perhaps TRBD1 (5 bases). Germline CDR1 reads MGHDK; CDR2 reads SYGVNS. Trimming left V 2 bases short and J 1 base short, with 11 bases between. The CDR3 has 15 residues.